This TCR beta chain was found in a study of cytomegalovirus exposure and HLA in healthy donors (dated by TCRdb to about 2017). The study in broad terms: An earlier analysis of fewer than 750 of the donors reported about 280 Gb of sequence data and approximately 120 million unique TCR beta sequences obtained from around 170 million T cells. An early release that covered some 630 HLA-typed donors contained about 290 gigabases of sequencing data and roughly 84 million unique TCR sequences. Among the roughly 430 genotyped donors, around 81% belonged to the genetic ancestry cluster associated with self-reported Caucasian donors. The study aimed to test whether cataloging public T cell receptors could reveal signatures of past pathogen exposure. The study used immunosequencing to profile the T cell repertoires of under 700 subjects and linked those repertoires to cytomegalovirus serostatus. Along with the roughly 710-subject first cohort, a separate validation cohort of roughly 110 different subjects was used. High-throughput TCR immunosequencing, statistical association of individual TCRs with disease status, and machine learning were combined to predict cytomegalovirus infection status. In a later analysis, previously published TCR beta repertoires from several hundred donors were re-analyzed and high-resolution HLA genotyping was added so that TCR occurrence patterns could be studied. Rather than using new phenotypic data, the later analysis identified candidate immune exposures from TCR beta sequences and from how often those sequences occurred across donors. To decide whether each TCR beta V gene segment behaved as functional or pseudogenic, an earlier analysis of approximately 620 of the donors relied on high-throughput TCR beta sequencing. Alongside the repertoire data, information on donor age, sex, ethnicity and CMV serostatus was compiled. In a later genetic analysis, genome-wide SNP genotypes for about three fifths of the 666 donors were used, and that subset was treated as a discovery cohort. Every repertoire in the discovery cohort had been generated on one and the same sequencing platform. Class I and class II HLA loci were covered by the typing at four-digit resolution. Typing coverage varied by locus: roughly 629-630 donors for A, B, C, DRB1 and DQB1; roughly 520 for DQA1; over 600 for DPA1; fewer than 480 for DPB1. Because of strong linkage in the cohort, roughly 5 DR-DQ haplotypes were treated as single units for association and clustering. Among around 400 genotyped donors of the cohort, an average of 235,054 unique TCR beta nucleotide sequences were sequenced per donor, roughly 20% of them non-productive. Beyond this particular receptor, the publication reports: Because the 87-base-pair reads could not distinguish some IMGT-functional V segments, including TRBV6-2 and TRBV6-3, those segments were excluded. About 15 rarely observed V segments, including chromosome 9 orphons, were excluded from the earlier analysis of about 610 of the donors because counts were too low. Assigning TCR associations to individual alleles was difficult when HLA alleles, especially DR and DQ, strongly co-occurred. Most TCR sequences were observed very rarely across donors, whereas some public TCRs were present in many individuals. Compared with the roughly 720-donor mean, donors in an Asian-associated ancestry cluster had fewer N-insertions in productive TCRs, according to a later genetic analysis. A later genetic analysis associated a missense DCLRE1C variant with V-gene and J-gene trimming of TCR beta chains, and an independent cohort replicated the association. The classifier was reported to diagnose cytomegalovirus status with high specificity and sensitivity in both the original and validation cohorts. According to a later analysis, parvovirus B19, influenza, CMV and Epstein-Barr virus appeared linked to several top co-occurrence clusters. Linkage disequilibrium might explain the correlated functional status among segregating V segments, but an unknown experimental factor could not be excluded. Most CMV-associated TCR beta chains appeared to be HLA-restricted in a later analysis, and the HLA associations seemed to be driven largely by CMV exposure. The only immune exposure information available for the cohort was CMV serostatus. A further reported finding was that TCR beta sequences accurately predicted the HLA-A and HLA-B alleles for most subjects in the first cohort. The study gave a list of 150 to 200 TCR beta chains associated with cytomegalovirus. In this cohort, only TCR beta chains were sequenced, and detectable features were limited by the absence of alpha or paired-chain data. HLA typing was unavailable for some donors at each locus, so association tests used only the typed subset. Presence/absence analyses assumed roughly uniform sequencing depth across donors, an assumption that may not hold. A group of highly shared sequence variants was considered likely to be a technical artifact of the sequencing pipeline. In a later analysis, HLA-associated TCR beta chains showed more clonal expansion and lower generation probabilities than non-associated chains that were equally common. Three of the identified cytomegalovirus-associated TCR beta chains were confirmed in vitro to be specific for cytomegalovirus antigens. According to the authors, the approach could potentially be generalized to other disease states and immunological phenotypes. A later analysis associated 15,000 or so TCR beta sequences with specific HLA alleles at a false discovery rate of 0.05. In a later analysis, the rate of TCR association differed among HLA loci, with DRB1 alleles having the most associated TCRs and HLA-C alleles having the fewest. An earlier analysis of roughly 570 of the donors showed that most TCR beta V segments appeared in productive rearrangements either about 87% or about 30% of the time, which broadly matched IMGT annotations.

On this clone itself: The antigen it recognizes is unknown.

The cohort comprised hundreds of healthy bone marrow donors. All cohort members were sampled while nominally healthy, although unrecorded immune exposures were likely present. The donor tested CMV seronegative, placing the donor among the roughly 400 seronegative members of the cohort. A peripheral blood sample was provided by each donor, and peripheral blood mononuclear cells were used for TCR beta sequencing. Genomic DNA was extracted from the blood cell samples with the Qiagen DNeasy Blood Extraction Kit. V and J lose 0 bases and 0 bases, and a span of 10 bases separates them. From cysteine to phenylalanine, the CDR3 is 16 amino acids long. Only CDR3 DNA remains: 48 bases, in frame from the first base. Per the germline V gene, SGHTA is the CDR1 and FQGTGA is the CDR2. The receptor library was made with the immunoSEQ multiplex PCR assay. For the multiplex PCR, a mixture combining 60 forward primers for TCR Vbeta segments and 13 reverse primers for TCR Jbeta segments was used. A multiplex PCR assay on genomic DNA amplified the CDR3 region of rearranged TCR beta genes. The Illumina HiSeq System was used to sequence the amplified TCR beta libraries as 87-base-pair reads. The authors processed their data as follows. In a later analysis, around 80 million unique TCR beta chains were counted across the roughly 610 repertoires, and approximately 11 million of these chains were shared by at least two donors. To remove PCR and sequencing errors, raw reads were error-corrected and collapsed into unique sequences using a nearest-neighbor algorithm that merged closely related sequences. CDR3 sequences were aligned to IMGT reference sequences to assign V, D and J gene segments. For a sequence to be retained, a match of at least six nucleotides to both a V gene segment and a J gene segment was required. A rearrangement counted as productive if the CDR3 had no stop codons and remained in frame with V and J, and every other rearrangement counted as non-productive. CDR3 was defined according to IMGT convention as the region running from the second conserved V-encoded cysteine to the conserved J-encoded phenylalanine. The earlier analysis of roughly 590 of the donors excluded sequences that lacked an unambiguous match to a single V gene segment. An earlier analysis of several hundred of the donors called V segments functional above 56.7% productive rearrangements and segregating when the between-donor standard deviation exceeded 5%. A statistical classification framework was developed to diagnose cytomegalovirus status using the catalog of TCR beta chain sequences. A later analysis assigned V and J genes by comparing TCR nucleotide sequences with IMGT/GENE-DB human TR gene sequences. In a later analysis, CDR3 sequences and most-parsimonious VDJ recombination scenarios were assigned using the TCRdist pipeline. A later analysis defined each TCR beta chain by its CDR3 amino acid sequence plus V-gene family, and excluded reads lacking a unique V-gene family. As a way to deal with suspected cross-contamination and a sequencing artifact, a later analysis dropped under 600 nucleotide sequences that were highly shared and had low generation probability. In a later analysis, a clonal expansion index for each public chain was calculated from normalized within-repertoire ranks of inferred template counts. In a later analysis, generation probabilities were computed using a VDJ recombination model fitted to out-of-frame rearrangements, and the results were checked against IGoR. Hypergeometric tests were used in a later analysis to score TCR-TCR, TCR-HLA and TCR-CMV co-occurrence, with a repertoire-size bias correction applied to the TCR pairs. In a later analysis, false discovery rates were estimated by permuting HLA or CMV assignments 20 times. In a later analysis, co-occurring TCRs were grouped using DBSCAN, and TCRdist sequence similarity was added for clustering within HLA-allele-positive subsets. For co-occurrence clustering, repertoires with fewer than 30,000 or more than 120,000 public chains were excluded, along with a handful of repertoires with anomalous nucleotide sharing. What TCRdb holds here is the immuneACCESS table cut down to in-frame rearrangements. Part of the clones is not present; checked against another copy, under half of the missing clones reflect an unresolved V gene, and the others are unexplained. That table supplies the V and J calls and clone size; D and trimming were determined from the DNA. The table of this sample itemizes roughly 80,000 clones. The leading ten clones occupy about 0.6% of the sample.

The V and J genes are TRBV7-3 and TRBJ2-3; the D gene is not confidently resolved. This sequence was found in a man aged 50 or older in good health and CMV-seronegative. Sequencing input: PBMCs. The CDR3 reads CASSLTRVSSTDTQYF. Read as DNA, the sequence is TGTGCCAGCAGCTTAACAAGAGTATCTAGCACAGATACGCAGTATTTT.